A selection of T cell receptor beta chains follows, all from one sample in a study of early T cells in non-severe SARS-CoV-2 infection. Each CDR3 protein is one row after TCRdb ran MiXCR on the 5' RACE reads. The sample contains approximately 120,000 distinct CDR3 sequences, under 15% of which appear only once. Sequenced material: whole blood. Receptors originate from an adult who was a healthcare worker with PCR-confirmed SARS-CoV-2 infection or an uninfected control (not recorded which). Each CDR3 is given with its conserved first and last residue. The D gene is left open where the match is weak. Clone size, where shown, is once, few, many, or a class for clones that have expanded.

cdr3_aa: CASSAQPGMSSYEQYF
cdr3_nt: TGTGCCAGCAGCGCCCAGCCGGGGATGAGCTCCTACGAGCAGTACTTC
j_call: TRBJ2-7
clone_size: few
v_call: TRBV9
d_call: .

cdr3_aa: CASSQESRLTGELFF
cdr3_nt: TGTGCCAGCAGCCAAGAAAGCAGATTGACCGGGGAGCTGTTTTTT
j_call: TRBJ2-2
clone_size: few
v_call: TRBV14
d_call: .

cdr3_aa: CASSVTGGTEAFF
cdr3_nt: TGTGCCAGCAGCGTAACGGGAGGCACTGAAGCTTTCTTT
j_call: TRBJ1-1
clone_size: many
v_call: TRBV7-9
d_call: .

cdr3_aa: CASSLYVGDQETQYF
cdr3_nt: TGTGCCAGCAGTTTATATGTCGGGGACCAAGAGACCCAGTACTTC
j_call: TRBJ2-5
clone_size: .
v_call: TRBV27
d_call: .

cdr3_aa: CASSGGGLGYTF
cdr3_nt: TGTGCCAGCAGCGGTGGTGGACTCGGCTACACCTTC
j_call: TRBJ1-2
clone_size: .
v_call: TRBV9
d_call: .

cdr3_aa: CASSDIPGVQYF
cdr3_nt: TGTGCCAGCAGCGACATCCCCGGTGTGCAGTATTTT
j_call: TRBJ2-3
clone_size: few
v_call: TRBV9
d_call: .

cdr3_aa: CASSQDRTGLGANVLTF
cdr3_nt: TGTGCCAGCAGCCAAGACCGGACAGGACTGGGGGCCAACGTCCTGACTTTC
j_call: TRBJ2-6
clone_size: .
v_call: TRBV3-1
d_call: TRBD1

cdr3_aa: CASSLAGPGADTQYF
cdr3_nt: TGCGCCAGCAGCTTGGCCGGCCCAGGGGCAGATACGCAGTATTTT
j_call: TRBJ2-3
clone_size: few
v_call: TRBV5-1
d_call: .

cdr3_aa: CSVAPWTGDKTQYF
cdr3_nt: TGCAGCGTTGCCCCTTGGACAGGGGATAAGACCCAGTACTTC
j_call: TRBJ2-5
clone_size: few
v_call: TRBV29-1
d_call: TRBD1

cdr3_aa: CASSRQGARVSYGYTF
cdr3_nt: TGTGCCAGCAGTAGACAGGGGGCGCGGGTTAGCTATGGCTACACCTTC
j_call: TRBJ1-2
clone_size: few
v_call: TRBV2
d_call: TRBD1

cdr3_aa: CASSPRPGYQETQYF
cdr3_nt: TGCGCCAGCAGCCCACGGCCAGGGTACCAAGAGACCCAGTACTTC
j_call: TRBJ2-5
clone_size: .
v_call: TRBV5-1
d_call: .

cdr3_aa: CSVEDIIGSYTEAFF
cdr3_nt: TGCAGCGTTGAAGATATCATCGGGAGCTACACTGAAGCTTTCTTT
j_call: TRBJ1-1
clone_size: .
v_call: TRBV29-1
d_call: .

cdr3_aa: CASSLGRGQETQYF
cdr3_nt: TGCGCCAGCAGCTTGGGGAGAGGACAAGAGACCCAGTACTTC
j_call: TRBJ2-5
clone_size: .
v_call: TRBV5-1
d_call: .

cdr3_aa: CASSETSGGGDTQYF
cdr3_nt: TGTGCCAGCAGTGAAACCAGCGGGGGTGGAGATACGCAGTATTTT
j_call: TRBJ2-3
clone_size: .
v_call: TRBV2
d_call: TRBD2

cdr3_aa: CATSRDSVGEKLFF
cdr3_nt: TGTGCCACCAGCAGAGATTCTGTTGGGGAAAAACTGTTTTTT
j_call: TRBJ1-4
clone_size: .
v_call: TRBV15
d_call: .

cdr3_aa: CSASSSNRNSPLHF
cdr3_nt: TGCAGTGCTAGTAGTTCTAACCGAAATTCACCCCTCCACTTT
j_call: TRBJ1-6
clone_size: many
v_call: TRBV20-1
d_call: .

cdr3_aa: CASSQEGVRGTQYF
cdr3_nt: TGCGCCAGCAGCCAAGAGGGGGTTAGAGGTACGCAGTATTTT
j_call: TRBJ2-3
clone_size: few
v_call: TRBV4-1
d_call: .

cdr3_aa: CASSLNSNTEAFF
cdr3_nt: TGTGCCAGCAGCTTAAACAGTAACACTGAAGCTTTCTTT
j_call: TRBJ1-1
clone_size: many
v_call: TRBV7-2
d_call: .